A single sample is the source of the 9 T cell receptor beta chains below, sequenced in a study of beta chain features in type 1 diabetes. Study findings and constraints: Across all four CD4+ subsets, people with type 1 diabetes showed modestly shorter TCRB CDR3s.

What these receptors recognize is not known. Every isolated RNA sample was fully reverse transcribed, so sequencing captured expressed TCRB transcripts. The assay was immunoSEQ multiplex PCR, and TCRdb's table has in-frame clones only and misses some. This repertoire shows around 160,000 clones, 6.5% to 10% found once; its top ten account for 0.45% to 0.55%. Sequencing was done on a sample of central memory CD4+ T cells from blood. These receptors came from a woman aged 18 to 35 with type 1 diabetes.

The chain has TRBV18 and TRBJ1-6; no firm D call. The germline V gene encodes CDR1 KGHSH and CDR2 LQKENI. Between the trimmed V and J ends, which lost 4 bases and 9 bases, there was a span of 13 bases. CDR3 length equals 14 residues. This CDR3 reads CASSQAAESSPLHF. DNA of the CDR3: TGTGCCAGCTCACAGGCGGCTGAGAGTTCACCCCTCCACTTT.

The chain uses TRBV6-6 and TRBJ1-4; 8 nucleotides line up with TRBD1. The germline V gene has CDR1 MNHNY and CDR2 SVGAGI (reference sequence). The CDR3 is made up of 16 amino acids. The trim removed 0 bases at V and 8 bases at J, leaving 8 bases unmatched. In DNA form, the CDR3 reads TGTGCCAGCAGTTACTCGGCGACAGGGGAGGGCGAAAAACTGTTTTTT. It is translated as CASSYSATGEGEKLFF.

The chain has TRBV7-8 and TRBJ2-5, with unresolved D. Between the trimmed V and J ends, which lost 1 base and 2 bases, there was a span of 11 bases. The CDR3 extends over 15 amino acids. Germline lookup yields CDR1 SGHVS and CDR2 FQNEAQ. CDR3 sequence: CASSLGAIAQETQYF. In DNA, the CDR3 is TGTGCCAGCAGCTTAGGAGCTATTGCACAAGAGACCCAGTACTTC. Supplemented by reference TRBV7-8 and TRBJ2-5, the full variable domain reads GAGVSQSPRYKVAKRGQDVALRCDPISGHVSLFWYQQALGQGPEFLTYFQNEAQLDKSGLPSDRFFAERPEGSVSTLKIQRTQQEDSAVYLCASSLGAIAQETQYFGPGTRLLVL.

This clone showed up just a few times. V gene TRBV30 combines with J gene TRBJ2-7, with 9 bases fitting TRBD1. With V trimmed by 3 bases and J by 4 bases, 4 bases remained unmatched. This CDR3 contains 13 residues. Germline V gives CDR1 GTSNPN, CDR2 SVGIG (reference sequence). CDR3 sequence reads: CAWRGQGSYEQYF. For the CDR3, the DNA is TGTGCCTGGAGGGGACAGGGTTCGTACGAGCAGTACTTC.

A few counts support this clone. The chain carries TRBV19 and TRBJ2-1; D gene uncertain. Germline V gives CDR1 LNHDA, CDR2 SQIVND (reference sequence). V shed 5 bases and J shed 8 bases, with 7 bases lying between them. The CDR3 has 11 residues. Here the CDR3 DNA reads TGTGCCAGTAGTGCGGCCCATGAGCAGTTCTTC. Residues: CASSAAHEQFF.

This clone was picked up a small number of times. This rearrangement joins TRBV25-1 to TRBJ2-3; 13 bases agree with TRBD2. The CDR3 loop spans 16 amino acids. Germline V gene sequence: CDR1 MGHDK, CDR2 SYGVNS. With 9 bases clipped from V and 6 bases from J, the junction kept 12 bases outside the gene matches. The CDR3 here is CARRELAGGSSDTQYF. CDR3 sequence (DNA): TGTGCCAGAAGAGAACTAGCGGGAGGGTCGTCGGATACGCAGTATTTT. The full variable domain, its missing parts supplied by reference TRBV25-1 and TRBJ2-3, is EADIYQTPRYLVIGTGKKITLECSQTMGHDKMYWYQQDPGMELHLIHYSYGVNSTEKGDLSSESTVSRIRTEHFPLTLESARPSHTSQYLCARRELAGGSSDTQYFGPGTRLTVL.

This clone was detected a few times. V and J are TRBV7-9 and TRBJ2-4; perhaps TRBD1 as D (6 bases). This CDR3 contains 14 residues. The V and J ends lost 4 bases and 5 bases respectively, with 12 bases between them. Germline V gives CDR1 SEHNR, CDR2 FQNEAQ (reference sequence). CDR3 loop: CASSSRGTENIQYF. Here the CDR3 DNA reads TGTGCCAGCAGCTCCAGGGGAACTGAAAACATTCAGTACTTC.

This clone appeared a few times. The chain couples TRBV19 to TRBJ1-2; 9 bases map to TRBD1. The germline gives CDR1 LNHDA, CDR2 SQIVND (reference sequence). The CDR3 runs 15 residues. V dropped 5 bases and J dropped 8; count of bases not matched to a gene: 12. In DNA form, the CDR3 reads TGTGCCAGTAGTGACACCGGGACAGGGTTATTCGGCTACACCTTC. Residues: CASSDTGTGLFGYTF.

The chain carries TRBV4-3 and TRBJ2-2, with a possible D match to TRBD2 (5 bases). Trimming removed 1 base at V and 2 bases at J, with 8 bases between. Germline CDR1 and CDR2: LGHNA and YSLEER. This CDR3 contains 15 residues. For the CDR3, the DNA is TGCGCCAGCAGCCAAGGGTCGGGAAACACCGGGGAGCTGTTTTTT. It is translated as CASSQGSGNTGELFF.